The 32 T cell receptor beta chains given below trace back to one sample, sequenced in a study of shared clonotypes between healthy human individuals. Using immunoSEQ multiplex PCR, the repertoire was profiled, and TCRdb retains in-frame clones only, with some absent. The sample carries fewer than 700,000 clones, around three quarters recorded once. The sample taken for sequencing was PBMCs. Receptors were obtained from a woman in her thirties or forties in good health. Some clones in this sample may be carry-over from other donors' samples.

J is TRBJ2-2 and V is TRBV9; tentatively, D is TRBD2 (5 bases). V was cut by 4 bases and J by 2 bases, with 12 bases left in between. Germline V lookup: CDR1 SGDLS, CDR2 YYNGEE. The CDR3 is 15 residues long. The CDR3 here is CASSQGLTNTGELFF. In DNA, the CDR3 is TGTGCCAGCAGCCAAGGACTGACAAACACCGGGGAGCTGTTTTTT.

CDR3 residues: CASSETSGGEGELFF. The DNA for the CDR3 is TGTGCCAGCAGCGAGACTAGCGGAGGGGAAGGGGAGCTGTTTTTT. The chain has TRBV7-2 and TRBJ2-2; 9 nucleotides align to TRBD2. The J segment lost 8 bases and the V segment lost 5 bases, leaving 9 bases of the junction unmatched. Looked up from germline, CDR1 is SGHTA and CDR2 is FQGNSA. The CDR3 consists of 15 residues.

CDR3 sequence: CASSLWGQRYEQYF. As DNA, the CDR3 is TGTGCCAGCAGCTTGTGGGGACAGCGCTACGAGCAGTACTTC. V is TRBV5-6 and J is TRBJ2-7; 7 bases fit TRBD1. CDR3 length equals 14 residues. V was clipped by 1 base and J by 3 bases; unmatched bases: 4. CDR1 SGHDT and CDR2 YYEEEE come from the germline V gene.

The rearrangement links TRBV30 to TRBJ1-6; 11 nucleotides align to TRBD1. From germline, CDR1 is GTSNPN and CDR2 SVGIG (reference sequence). The junction had 7 bases not matched to a gene; V was cut back by 2 bases and J by 7 bases. The CDR3 has 16 residues. CDR3 in amino acids: CAWSYTGTGGNSPLHF. The CDR3 bases are TGTGCCTGGAGTTATACCGGGACAGGGGGAAATTCACCCCTCCACTTT.

The table lists this clone with a count of one. The J gene is TRBJ1-1, the V gene TRBV4-1; 9 bases agree with TRBD1. The CDR3 spans 14 residues. V lost 4 bases and J lost 6; bases outside the gene matches: 6. Per germline, CDR1 MGHRA and CDR2 YSYEKL. The CDR3 is CASSPLGQGSEAFF. CDR3 coding DNA: TGCGCCAGCAGCCCGCTGGGACAGGGCTCTGAAGCTTTCTTT.

In regard to this clone: Within the sample, other DNA sequences also encode this same CDR3. The chain couples TRBV30 to TRBJ1-1; a possible D gene is TRBD1 (5 bases). CDR1 is GTSNPN and CDR2 is SVGIG in the germline V gene (reference sequence). V lost 3 bases and J 1 base, leaving 9 bases between the germline ends. The CDR3 has 13 amino acids. The CDR3 region is CAWRAGPNTEAFF. The CDR3 DNA reads TGTGCCTGGAGAGCAGGGCCGAACACTGAAGCTTTCTTT.

This clone has a handful of counts. A much larger clonotype is one base distant, so this may be a read error. Other DNA sequences within the sample encode an identical CDR3. The V call is TRBV30, the J call TRBJ2-5, with D unresolved. This CDR3 has 14 residues. V shed 3 bases and J shed 1 base, with 12 bases lying between them. The germline V gene has CDR1 GTSNPN and CDR2 SVGIG (reference sequence). The CDR3 region has the DNA TGTGCCTGGAGACCCGGTACCGCCCAAGAGACCCAGTACTTC. Its translation: CAWRPGTAQETQYF.

The J gene is TRBJ2-1, the V gene TRBV7-2; no clear D. This CDR3 has 14 amino acids. Germline CDR1 and CDR2: SGHTA and FQGNSA. V was pared by 1 base and J by 8 bases, with 12 bases between. This CDR3 is CASSLGFSSDEQFF. In DNA, the CDR3 is TGTGCCAGCAGCTTAGGTTTTAGCAGCGATGAGCAGTTCTTC. Variable domain in full (rest from reference TRBV7-2 and TRBJ2-1): GAGVSQSPSNKVTEKGKDVELRCDPISGHTALYWYRQSLGQGLEFLIYFQGNSAPDKSGLPSDRFSAERTGGSVSTLTIQRTQQEDSAVYLCASSLGFSSDEQFFGPGTRLTVL.

The chain is built from TRBV28 and TRBJ1-1, with TRBD1 matching 9 bases. CDR3 length equals 15 residues. Germline CDR1 is MDHEN and CDR2 is SYDVKM. V lost 7 bases to trimming and J lost 6 bases; unmatched junction nucleotides: 12. CDR3 bases: TGTGCCAGCATAGTCACCGGACAGGGGCGGTCTGAAGCTTTCTTT. Its protein is CASIVTGQGRSEAFF. The whole variable domain, filled in from reference TRBV28 and TRBJ1-1, reads DVKVTQSSRYLVKRTGEKVFLECVQDMDHENMFWYRQDPGLGLRLIYFSYDVKMKEKGDIPEGYSVSREKKERFSLILESASTNQTSMYLCASIVTGQGRSEAFFGQGTRLTVV.

This clone was detected a few times. The chain recombines TRBV6-5 with TRBJ2-3; tentative D call: TRBD2 (6 bases). Trimming shortened V by 4 bases and J by 4 bases, and 9 bases separated the two germline ends. Germline values: CDR1 MNHEY, CDR2 SVGAGI. This CDR3 spans 13 amino acids. The CDR3 region is CASSSPGADTQYF. For the CDR3, the DNA is TGTGCCAGCAGTTCCCCGGGAGCAGATACGCAGTATTTT.

The V and J genes are TRBV15 and TRBJ1-1; no clear D. The CDR3 is 16 residues long. CDR1 is LNHNV, CDR2 YYDKDF, per germline (reference sequence). The germline V and J ends were trimmed by 1 base and 5 bases, with 17 bases remaining between them. The CDR3 sequence: CATSRAYLVGKTEAFF. The CDR3 DNA is TGTGCCACCAGCAGAGCTTACTTGGTGGGGAAAACTGAAGCTTTCTTT.

CDR3 in DNA: TGCGCCAGCAGCTTTTTGGGTCCTTTCCAGGGGGGGGAGACCCAGTACTTC. Protein product: CASSFLGPFQGGETQYF. This chain connects TRBV5-1 to TRBJ2-5; D may match TRBD1 or TRBD2 (7 bases each). Germline CDR1 SGHRS, CDR2 YFSETQ. This CDR3 spans 17 amino acids. The V end lost 2 bases, the J end lost 5 bases, and 22 bases lay between the germline ends.

Notes on this clone: A read error may be the cause here, since a much bigger clone is one base away. The rearrangement links TRBV10-3 to TRBJ2-5; D is unclear. V was trimmed by 4 bases and J by 4 bases, leaving 22 bases between them. Germline CDR1 ENHRY, CDR2 SYGVKD. The CDR3 has 17 amino acids. CDR3 sequence (DNA): TGTGCCATCAGTGGGTCCAGTTACAAACTACCTCGAGAGACCCAGTACTTC. This sequence encodes CAISGSSYKLPRETQYF.

In the case of this clone: This sequence is one base from a far larger clone and is likely a read error. Other DNA sequences within the sample encode an identical CDR3. This chain uses TRBV29-1 with TRBJ1-1; D uncertain. The CDR3 has 14 residues. V lost 6 bases and J lost 8, with 22 bases in between. Germline V CDR1 and CDR2: SQVTM, ANQGSEA. For the CDR3, the DNA is TGCAGCGTAGCAAACCGGGATAGCTTTTTAGAAGCTTTCTTT. Encoded protein: CSVANRDSFLEAFF.

The V gene is TRBV28, the J gene TRBJ2-3, with 13 bases fitting TRBD2. CDR3 length: 18 residues. V was pared by 3 bases and J by 0 bases, with 6 bases of the junction left unmatched. Per the germline V gene, CDR1 is MDHEN and CDR2 is SYDVKM. The CDR3 DNA is TGTGCCAGCAGTTTTTTAATGACTAGCGGGGGGAGCACAGATACGCAGTATTTT. It is translated as CASSFLMTSGGSTDTQYF.

This chain joins TRBV10-2 and TRBJ1-1; D perhaps matches TRBD1 (5 bases). Trimming took 6 bases from V and 4 from J, leaving 12 bases between them. Germline V gene lookup returns CDR1 WSHSY and CDR2 SAAADI. The CDR3 length is 13 residues. The CDR3 DNA follows: TGCGCCAGCAGAGTAGGGGTGGGCACTGAAGCTTTCTTT. This sequence encodes CASRVGVGTEAFF.

This clone came up once. This is likely an artifact of a read error, given a far larger clone one base away. The same CDR3 is also encoded by other DNA sequences in this sample. The chain couples TRBV4-3 to TRBJ1-2; no definite D call. The CDR3 sequence is 16 residues long. Germline V CDR1 and CDR2: LGHNA, YSLEER. CDR3 amino acids: CASSQGLTETNYGYTF. In nucleotides, the CDR3 is TGCGCCAGCAGCCAAGGTCTAACAGAGACTAACTACGGCTACACCTTC.

As concerns this clone: This likely stems from a read error, as it lies one base from a far larger clone. The conserved phenylalanine or tryptophan is not found at the CDR3 terminus, so this likely reflects a read error. This rearrangement joins TRBV27 to TRBJ2-7, with D possibly called TRBD1 or TRBD2 (5 bases each). Germline V gene sequence: CDR1 MNHEY, CDR2 SMNVEV (reference sequence). The CDR3 spans 12 residues. Trimming pared 3 bases from V and 5 bases from J, leaving 8 bases between. CDR3: CASSFGTHEQYL. The CDR3 DNA reads TGTGCCAGCAGTTTCGGGACCCACGAGCAGTACCTC.

This clone turned up a few times. The J gene is TRBJ1-2, the V gene TRBV6-5; D call uncertain. The V gene lost 10 bases and the J gene lost 4 bases, with 16 bases spanning the gap. The CDR3 consists of 13 residues. Germline V lookup: CDR1 MNHEY, CDR2 SVGAGI. CDR3 loop: CATGLQPAYGYTF. CDR3 DNA sequence: TGTGCCACTGGTCTACAGCCTGCCTATGGCTACACCTTC.

The rearrangement uses TRBV20-1 and TRBJ2-7; D unclear. Germline CDR1 DFQATT, CDR2 SNEGSKA (reference sequence). The CDR3 is 11 amino acids. The V gene lost 7 bases and the J gene lost 1 base, with 8 bases spanning the gap. As DNA, the CDR3 is TGCAGTGTAAGGCCGTCCTACGAGCAGTACTTC. Amino acid sequence: CSVRPSYEQYF.

This clone was detected a few times. This CDR3 reads CATSRVALGNQPQHF. The CDR3 coding sequence is TGTGCCACCAGCAGAGTGGCACTGGGCAATCAGCCCCAGCATTTT. The V and J genes are TRBV15 and TRBJ1-5, with D uncertain. The V end lost 1 base, the J end lost 2 bases, and 9 bases lay between the germline ends. The CDR3 loop spans 15 amino acids. CDR1 LNHNV and CDR2 YYDKDF come from the germline V gene (reference sequence).

J is TRBJ1-1 and V is TRBV4-3; D gene unclear. Per the germline V gene, CDR1 is LGHNA and CDR2 is YSLEER. There are 13 residues in the CDR3. V was pared by 4 bases and J by 5 bases, with 11 bases between. CDR3 loop: CASSPGLGTEAFF. DNA for the CDR3: TGCGCCAGCAGCCCGGGGTTGGGAACTGAAGCTTTCTTT.

A remark on this clone: This likely reflects a read error, since a far larger clone is one base away. CDR3 protein: CAISPRAGSETQYF. The CDR3 DNA reads TGTGCCATCAGCCCTCGGGCAGGGAGTGAGACCCAGTACTTC. The rearrangement uses TRBV7-2 and TRBJ2-5; D possibly matches TRBD1 or TRBD2 (5 bases each). The germline V gene encodes CDR1 SGHTA and CDR2 FQGNSA. CDR3 length: 14 amino acids.

CDR3 region: CASSEAWDGYNTEAFF. In nucleotides, the CDR3 is TGTGCCAGCAGTGAAGCCTGGGACGGCTATAACACTGAAGCTTTCTTT. V gene TRBV2 combines with J gene TRBJ1-1; weak D call: TRBD1 (5 bases). V lost 0 bases and J lost 2, with 13 bases in between. Germline lookup yields CDR1 SNHLY and CDR2 FYNNEI. The CDR3 contains 16 residues.

This clone has a handful of counts. The V gene is TRBV6-1, the J gene TRBJ2-7; TRBD2 aligns across 11 bases. Trimming took 1 base from V and 5 from J; bases not matched to a gene: 7. Germline V CDR1 and CDR2: MNHNS, SASEGT. CDR3 size: 16 residues. Written as DNA, the CDR3 is TGTGCCAGCAGTGAAGTGGTGACTAGCGGGAACCACGAGCAGTACTTC. It codes for CASSEVVTSGNHEQYF.

The V gene is TRBV7-2, the J gene TRBJ2-1, with 10 bases that match TRBD2. This CDR3 spans 16 amino acids. The V segment lost 7 bases and the J segment 2 bases; nucleotides outside the gene matches: 8. Germline CDR1 reads SGHTA; CDR2 reads FQGNSA. The CDR3: CASNPSGSRTYNEQFF. The CDR3 bases are TGTGCCAGCAACCCTAGCGGGAGCAGGACCTACAATGAGCAGTTCTTC.

The rearrangement links TRBV7-2 to TRBJ1-1; the match to TRBD1 covers 8 bases. CDR3 length equals 15 residues. Germline CDR1 reads SGHTA; CDR2 reads FQGNSA. V lost 5 bases and J lost 2; bases outside the gene matches: 7. CDR3 amino acids: CASSARDRLNTEAFF. The CDR3 DNA follows: TGTGCCAGCAGCGCCAGGGACAGGCTTAACACTGAAGCTTTCTTT.

The V gene is TRBV5-4, the J gene TRBJ2-7, with D hard to call. This CDR3 contains 14 residues. Germline CDR1 reads SGHNT; CDR2 reads YYREEE (reference sequence). V lost 3 bases to trimming and J lost 4 bases, with 14 bases between them. The CDR3 DNA is TGTGCCAGCAGCTCGGCCGGCGCCTCGTACGAGCAGTACTTC. Translated, it gives CASSSAGASYEQYF.

This rearrangement joins TRBV4-2 to TRBJ2-5, with no clear D. V shed 2 bases and J shed 1 base, with 8 bases lying between them. Germline CDR1 reads LGHNA; CDR2 reads YNFKEQ. CDR3 length: 14 residues. CDR3 in amino acids: CASSQRSVQETQYF. For the CDR3, the DNA is TGTGCCAGCAGCCAACGGTCCGTCCAAGAGACCCAGTACTTC.

The J gene is TRBJ2-1, the V gene TRBV29-1; D gene uncertain. The V end lost 3 bases, the J end lost 7 bases, and 10 bases lay between the germline ends. The germline V gene has CDR1 SQVTM and CDR2 ANQGSEA. The CDR3 is 12 residues long. The chain's CDR3 is CSVEGRWNEQFF. The CDR3 DNA follows: TGCAGCGTTGAGGGTCGGTGGAATGAGCAGTTCTTC.

The CDR3 sequence: CASSPGRTSGGYNEQFF. The CDR3 DNA reads TGTGCCAGCAGCCCGGGACGGACTAGCGGGGGTTACAATGAGCAGTTCTTC. The chain combines TRBV7-2 with TRBJ2-1; 13 bases fit TRBD2. From germline, CDR1 is SGHTA and CDR2 FQGNSA. The CDR3 loop spans 17 amino acids. V trimming: 5 bases; J trimming: 4 bases; junction bases outside the gene matches: 8.

The CDR3 DNA follows: TGTGCCAGCAGCCAAGGGGACTACCTCTATGGCTACACCTTC. It codes for CASSQGDYLYGYTF. The chain recombines TRBV4-2 with TRBJ1-2, with D possibly matching TRBD1 (5 bases). Trimming removed 1 base from V and 4 bases from J, with 10 bases in between. The CDR3 consists of 14 residues. Germline lookup yields CDR1 LGHNA and CDR2 YNFKEQ.